This T cell receptor beta chain was documented in a study of blood T cell repertoires in COVID-19. Study summary: Acute-phase and convalescent COVID-19 samples originated in the United States, Italy and Spain. T cells, B-cell-depleted T cells, or PBMCs supplied cDNA or gDNA.

CDR1 and CDR2 (germline): SGHDT, YYEEEE. V lost 2 bases and J lost 4, with 9 bases in between. CDR3 length: 13 amino acids. Method: immunoSEQ multiplex PCR; TCRdb's copy keeps in-frame clones and lacks some. The data show about 390,000 clones, with around 87% seen just once and 2.3% held by the top ten. Input material: peripheral blood. This sequence originates from a woman aged 60 to 75 with COVID-19, enrolled during active disease. V usage is TRBV5-6 and J usage is TRBJ1-2; D remains ambiguous. Here the CDR3 reads CASSFWESYGYTF. Here the CDR3 DNA reads TGTGCCAGCAGCTTTTGGGAGAGCTATGGCTACACCTTC.